Detailed here is one T cell receptor (beta chain). Germline CDR1 reads SGHRS; CDR2 reads YFSETQ. V lost 0 bases and J lost 0, with 10 bases in between. CDR3 length: 16 amino acids. These data are taken from a study of blood T cell repertoires in COVID-19. Study-level information: COVID-19 samples, acute and convalescent, were from the United States, Italy and Spain. The cDNA or gDNA used as material had been derived from T cells, B-cell-depleted T cells, or PBMCs.

Original processing methods: Nucleated cell number was recorded as an estimate derived from reference gene primer amplification. Data came from immunoSEQ multiplex PCR; TCRdb stores just in-frame clones and leaves some out. Clonal size and the V and J genes are those of that table, whereas D and trimming came from the DNA. The sample consists of about 34,000 clones, less than 95% of them appearing once. The V and J genes are TRBV5-1 and TRBJ1-3, with D uncertain. Sequencing used peripheral blood. This receptor was identified in a man older than 75 with acute or convalescent COVID-19. The CDR3 here is CASSLDGPHSGNTIYF. CDR3 coding DNA: TGCGCCAGCAGCTTGGATGGGCCACACTCTGGAAACACCATATATTTT.